These 7 T cell receptor beta chains came from one sample sequenced in a study of T cell repertoires in cytomegalovirus infection. MiXCR, run by TCRdb on the reads, gives a single entry per CDR3 protein. The sample includes 300,000 to 400,000 distinct CDR3 sequences, approximately 32% seen only once; the top ten take roughly 20%. These receptors lack a known antigen. The sequenced sample was cultured PBMCs, obtained from culture after CMV antigen stimulation. These TCRs come from a human donor in good health (CMV status not recorded). Some clones in this sample may be carry-over from other donors' samples.

V is TRBV12-3 or TRBV12-4 and J is TRBJ1-5, with D possibly matching TRBD1 (6 bases). The V end was cut by 7 bases, the J end by 9 bases, with 22 bases between. The CDR3 runs to 15 residues. The CDR3 nucleotides read TGTGCCAGCACCATCTCCAGGGGCCCCCGGTGGCCCCAGCATTTT. This encodes CASTISRGPRWPQHF.

This clonotype was detected only a few times. The rearrangement joins TRBV12-3 or TRBV12-4 to TRBJ2-1; D not resolved. The CDR3 runs to 16 residues. The germline V and J ends were trimmed by 2 bases and 0 bases, with 11 bases remaining between them. CDR3 protein: CASSLSGSSSYNEQFF. The CDR3 DNA reads as TGTGCCAGCAGTTTATCTGGGTCAAGCTCCTACAATGAGCAGTTCTTC.

The chain carries TRBV12-3 or TRBV12-4 and TRBJ1-1; D is unclear. This CDR3 is built from 11 residues. The germline V and J ends were trimmed by 5 bases and 8 bases, with 9 bases remaining between them. CDR3 DNA sequence: TGTGCCAGCAGTCCCCCGGGAGAAGCTTTCTTT. Translating it yields CASSPPGEAFF.

This clonotype was observed at least ten times. This chain uses TRBV7-8 with TRBJ2-7; 9 nucleotides line up with TRBD2. CDR1 and CDR2 (germline): SGHVS, FQNEAQ. The V gene end was trimmed by 4 bases and the J gene end by 4 bases; junction bases not matched to a gene: 2. This CDR3 has 13 residues. The DNA of the CDR3 is TGTGCCAGCAGCTGGACTAGCGAGTACGAGCAGTACTTC. It is translated as CASSWTSEYEQYF. Drawing the rest from reference TRBV7-8 and TRBJ2-7, the complete variable domain is GAGVSQSPRYKVAKRGQDVALRCDPISGHVSLFWYQQALGQGPEFLTYFQNEAQLDKSGLPSDRFFAERPEGSVSTLKIQRTQQEDSAVYLCASSWTSEYEQYFGPGTRLTVT.

CDR3 amino acids: CASSYSALAGAYSYEQYF. The CDR3 DNA reads TGTGCCAGCAGTTACAGTGCCCTAGCGGGGGCCTACTCCTACGAGCAGTACTTC. The chain has TRBV6-8 and TRBJ2-7; 10 nucleotides agree with TRBD2. Germline V gene sequence: CDR1 MNHGY, CDR2 SAAAGT. This CDR3 region has 18 residues. The junction had 10 bases not matched to a gene; V was cut back by 2 bases and J by 0 bases.

This rearrangement joins TRBV19 to TRBJ2-7; tentative D call: TRBD1 (5 bases). Germline V lookup: CDR1 LNHDA, CDR2 SQIVND (reference sequence). CDR3 length: 13 residues. V lost 1 base and J lost 5, with 9 bases in between. As DNA, the CDR3 is TGTGCCAGTAGTATAGTCCAGGGTGACGAGCAGTACTTC. This translates into CASSIVQGDEQYF. Using reference TRBV19 and TRBJ2-7 for the parts outside the CDR3, the full variable domain is DGGITQSPKYLFRKEGQNVTLSCEQNLNHDAMYWYRQDPGQGLRLIYYSQIVNDFQKGDIAEGYSVSREKKESFPLTVTSAQKNPTAFYLCASSIVQGDEQYFGPGTRLTVT.

The chain employs TRBV12-3 or TRBV12-4 and TRBJ1-5; no clear D gene. The V and J ends lost 4 bases and 5 bases respectively, with 15 bases between them. The CDR3 has 15 amino acids. The CDR3: CASSSQDGPHQPQHF. For the CDR3, the DNA is TGTGCCAGCAGTTCCCAGGACGGCCCGCATCAGCCCCAGCATTTT.